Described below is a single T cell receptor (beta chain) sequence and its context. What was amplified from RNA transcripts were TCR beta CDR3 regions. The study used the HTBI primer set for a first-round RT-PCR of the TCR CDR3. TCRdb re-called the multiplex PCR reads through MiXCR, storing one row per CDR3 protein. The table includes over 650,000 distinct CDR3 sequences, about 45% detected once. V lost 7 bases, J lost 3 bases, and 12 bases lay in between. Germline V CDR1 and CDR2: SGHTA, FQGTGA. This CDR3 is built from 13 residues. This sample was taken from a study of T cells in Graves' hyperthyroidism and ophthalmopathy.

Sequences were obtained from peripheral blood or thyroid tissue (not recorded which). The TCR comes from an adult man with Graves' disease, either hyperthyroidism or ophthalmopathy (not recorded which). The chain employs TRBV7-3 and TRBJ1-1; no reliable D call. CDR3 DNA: TGTGCCAGCATTCCTGAGGCGTACACTGAAGCTTTCTTT. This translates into CASIPEAYTEAFF.